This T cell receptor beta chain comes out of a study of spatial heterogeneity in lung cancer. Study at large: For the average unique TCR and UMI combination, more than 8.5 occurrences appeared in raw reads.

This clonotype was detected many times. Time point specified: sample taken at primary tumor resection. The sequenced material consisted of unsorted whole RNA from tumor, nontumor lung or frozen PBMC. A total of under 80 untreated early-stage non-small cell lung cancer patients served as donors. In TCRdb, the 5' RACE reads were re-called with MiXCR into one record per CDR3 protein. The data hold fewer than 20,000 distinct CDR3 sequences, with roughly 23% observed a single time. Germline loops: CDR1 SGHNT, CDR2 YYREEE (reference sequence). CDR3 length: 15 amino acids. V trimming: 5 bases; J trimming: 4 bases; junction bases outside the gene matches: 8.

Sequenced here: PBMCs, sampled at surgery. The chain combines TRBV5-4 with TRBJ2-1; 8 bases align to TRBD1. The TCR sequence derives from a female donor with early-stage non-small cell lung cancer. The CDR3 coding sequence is TGTGCCAGCAGTTCAGGGGGCGGCTCATACAATGAGCAGTTCTTC. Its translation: CASSSGGGSYNEQFF.